This T cell receptor beta chain was recorded in a study of regulatory T cells in long-lasting Graves disease. This clonotype was observed at least ten times. As for time point: newly diagnosed GD, antithyroid drugs for less than 3 months. The TCR library was made from RNA extracted from PBMCs. This CDR3 is built from 15 residues. The V gene end was trimmed by 0 bases and the J gene end by 2 bases; junction bases not matched to a gene: 3. The germline CDR1 and CDR2 sequences are DFQATT and SNEGSKA (reference sequence). CDR3 regions were amplified by Arm-PCR using iRepertoire HTBI primers to build TCR beta libraries. One entry per CDR3 protein, called by TCRdb with MiXCR from the multiplex PCR reads. The sample holds approximately 350,000 distinct CDR3 sequences, roughly a sixth seen once. This sample also belongs to another study, concerning T cells in Graves' hyperthyroidism and ophthalmopathy. That investigation notes: Most thyroid clonotypes with frequency above 0.001 were detected in blood.

The J gene is TRBJ2-3, the V gene TRBV20-1; 9 bases map to TRBD2. The sequencing here drew on peripheral blood mononuclear cells (PBMCs), taken at new diagnosis, from a patient treated with antithyroid drugs. This TCR was sampled from a man aged 40-55 years with Graves disease. DNA of the CDR3: TGCAGTGCTAGAGACCGACTAGCGGCCACAGATACGCAGTATTTT. It encodes CSARDRLAATDTQYF.